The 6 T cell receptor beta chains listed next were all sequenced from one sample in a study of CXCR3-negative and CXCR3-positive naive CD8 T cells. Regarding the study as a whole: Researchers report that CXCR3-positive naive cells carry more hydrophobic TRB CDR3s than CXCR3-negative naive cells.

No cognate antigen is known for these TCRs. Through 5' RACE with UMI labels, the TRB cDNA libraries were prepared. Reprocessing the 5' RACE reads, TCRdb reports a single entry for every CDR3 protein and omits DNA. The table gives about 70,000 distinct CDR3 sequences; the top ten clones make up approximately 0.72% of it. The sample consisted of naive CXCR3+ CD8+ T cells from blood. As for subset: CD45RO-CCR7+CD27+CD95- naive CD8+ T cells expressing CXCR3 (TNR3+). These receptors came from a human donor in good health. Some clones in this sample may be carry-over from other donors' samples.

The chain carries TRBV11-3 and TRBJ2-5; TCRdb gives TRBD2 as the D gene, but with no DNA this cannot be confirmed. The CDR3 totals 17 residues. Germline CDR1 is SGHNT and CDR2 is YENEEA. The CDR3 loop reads CASSLGLAGGPLETQYF.

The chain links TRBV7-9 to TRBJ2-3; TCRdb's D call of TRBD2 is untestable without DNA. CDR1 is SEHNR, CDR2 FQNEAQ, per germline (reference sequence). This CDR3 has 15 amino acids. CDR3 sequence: CASSSVVAGADTQYF.

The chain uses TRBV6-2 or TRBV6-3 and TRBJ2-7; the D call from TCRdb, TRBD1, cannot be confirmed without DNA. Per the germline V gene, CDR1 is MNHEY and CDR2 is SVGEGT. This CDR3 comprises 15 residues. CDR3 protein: CASTQGRVPVDEQYF.

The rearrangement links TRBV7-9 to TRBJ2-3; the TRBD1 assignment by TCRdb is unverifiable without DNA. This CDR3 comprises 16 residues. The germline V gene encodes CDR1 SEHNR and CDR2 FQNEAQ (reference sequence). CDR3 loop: CASSPRQGSSTDTQYF.

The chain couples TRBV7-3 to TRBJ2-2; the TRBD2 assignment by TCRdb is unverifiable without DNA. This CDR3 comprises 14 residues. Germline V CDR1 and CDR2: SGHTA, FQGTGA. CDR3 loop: CASSPLVKTGELFF.

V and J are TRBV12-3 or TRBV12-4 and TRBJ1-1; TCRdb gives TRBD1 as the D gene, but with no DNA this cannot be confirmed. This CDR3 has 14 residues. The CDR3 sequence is CASSQDPGVPEAFF.